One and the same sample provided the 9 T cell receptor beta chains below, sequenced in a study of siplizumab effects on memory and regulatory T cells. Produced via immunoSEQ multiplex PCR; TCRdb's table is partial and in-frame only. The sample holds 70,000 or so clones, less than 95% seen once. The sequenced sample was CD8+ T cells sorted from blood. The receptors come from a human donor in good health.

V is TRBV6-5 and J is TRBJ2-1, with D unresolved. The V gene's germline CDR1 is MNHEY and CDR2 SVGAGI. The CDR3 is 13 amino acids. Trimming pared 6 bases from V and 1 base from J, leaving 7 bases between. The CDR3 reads CASRSESYNEQFF. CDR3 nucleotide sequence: TGTGCCAGCAGGTCAGAATCCTACAATGAGCAGTTCTTC.

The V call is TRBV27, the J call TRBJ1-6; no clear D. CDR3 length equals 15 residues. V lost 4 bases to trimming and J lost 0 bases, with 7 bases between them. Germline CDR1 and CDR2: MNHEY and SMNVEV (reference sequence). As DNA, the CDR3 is TGTGCCAGCAGTTGGGCAAGCTCCTATAATTCACCCCTCCACTTT. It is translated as CASSWASSYNSPLHF.

The CDR3 here is CASSWSSGAQETQYF. Written as DNA, the CDR3 is TGTGCCAGTAGTTGGTCTAGCGGGGCCCAAGAGACCCAGTACTTC. V is TRBV19 and J is TRBJ2-5, with TRBD2 matching over 9 bases. V lost 5 bases to trimming and J lost 1 base; unmatched junction nucleotides: 5. CDR1 is LNHDA, CDR2 SQIVND, per germline (reference sequence). The CDR3 spans 15 residues. Full variable domain (missing parts from reference TRBV19 and TRBJ2-5): DGGITQSPKYLFRKEGQNVTLSCEQNLNHDAMYWYRQDPGQGLRLIYYSQIVNDFQKGDIAEGYSVSREKKESFPLTVTSAQKNPTAFYLCASSWSSGAQETQYFGPGTRLLVL.

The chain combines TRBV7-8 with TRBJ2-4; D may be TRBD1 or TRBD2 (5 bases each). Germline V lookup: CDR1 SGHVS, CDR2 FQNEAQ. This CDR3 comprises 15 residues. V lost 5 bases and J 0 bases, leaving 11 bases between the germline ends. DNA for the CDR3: TGTGCCAGCAGCCCAGAGGGGCAAGCCAAAAACATTCAGTACTTC. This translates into CASSPEGQAKNIQYF. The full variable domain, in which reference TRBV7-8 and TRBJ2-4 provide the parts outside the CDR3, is GAGVSQSPRYKVAKRGQDVALRCDPISGHVSLFWYQQALGQGPEFLTYFQNEAQLDKSGLPSDRFFAERPEGSVSTLKIQRTQQEDSAVYLCASSPEGQAKNIQYFGAGTRLSVL.

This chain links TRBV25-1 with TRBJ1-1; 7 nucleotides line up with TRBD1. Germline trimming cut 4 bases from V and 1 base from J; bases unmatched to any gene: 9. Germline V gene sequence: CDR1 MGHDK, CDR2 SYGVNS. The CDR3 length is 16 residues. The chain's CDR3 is CASSANHGQENTEAFF. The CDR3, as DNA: TGTGCCAGCAGTGCGAACCATGGACAGGAGAACACTGAAGCTTTCTTT.

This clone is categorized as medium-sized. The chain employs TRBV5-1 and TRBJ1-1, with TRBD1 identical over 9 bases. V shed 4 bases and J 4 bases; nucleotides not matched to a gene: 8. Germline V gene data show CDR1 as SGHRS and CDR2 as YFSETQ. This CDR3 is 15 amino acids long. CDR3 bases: TGCGCCAGCAGCCTGGAGGGGACAGGGTTCACTGAAGCTTTCTTT. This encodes CASSLEGTGFTEAFF.

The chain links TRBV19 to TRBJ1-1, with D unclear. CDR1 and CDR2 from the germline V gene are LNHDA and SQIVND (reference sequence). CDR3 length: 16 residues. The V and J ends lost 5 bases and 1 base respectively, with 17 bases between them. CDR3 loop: CASSPFSRAENTEAFF. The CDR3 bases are TGTGCCAGTAGTCCTTTCTCGCGGGCAGAGAACACTGAAGCTTTCTTT.

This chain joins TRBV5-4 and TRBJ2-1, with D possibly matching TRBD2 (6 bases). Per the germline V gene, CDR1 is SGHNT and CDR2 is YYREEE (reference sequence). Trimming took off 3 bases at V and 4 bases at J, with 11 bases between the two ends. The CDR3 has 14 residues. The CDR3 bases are TGTGCCAGCAGCTCGGGGGAAACTTACAATGAGCAGTTCTTC. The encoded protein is CASSSGETYNEQFF.

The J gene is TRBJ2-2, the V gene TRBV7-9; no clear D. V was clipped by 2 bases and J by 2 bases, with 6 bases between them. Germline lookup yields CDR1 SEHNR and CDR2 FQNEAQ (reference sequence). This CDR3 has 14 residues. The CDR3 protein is CASSLTANTGELFF. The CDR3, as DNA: TGTGCCAGCAGCTTAACGGCTAACACCGGGGAGCTGTTTTTT.